The rows below give T cell receptor beta chains drawn from one sample of a study of blood T cell repertoires in COVID-19. Libraries were prepared by immunoSEQ multiplex PCR; TCRdb keeps only in-frame clonotypes and omits some of them. This table has 200,000 or so clones, roughly 87% appearing once. The sequencing input was peripheral blood. The source is a woman between 35 and 50 years old with acute or convalescent COVID-19. Each CDR3 is given with its conserved first and last residue. Each record gives: J gene, V gene, D gene, clone size, CDR3 protein, CDR3 DNA. The D gene is left open where the match is weak. Some rows mark clone size as missing; the rest say once, few, many or name a class of expanded clone.

j_gene: TRBJ1-1
v_gene: TRBV7-9
d_gene: TRBD1
abundance: .
CDR3aa: CASSLTLGQGAIMNTEAFF
CDR3nt: TGTGCCAGCAGCTTAACGCTAGGACAGGGGGCAATCATGAACACTGAAGCTTTCTTT

j_gene: TRBJ1-3
v_gene: TRBV27
d_gene: .
abundance: .
CDR3aa: CASSLAGGNTIYF
CDR3nt: TGTGCCAGCAGTTTGGCGGGGGGAAACACCATATATTTT

j_gene: TRBJ1-5
v_gene: TRBV4-1
d_gene: TRBD1
abundance: .
CDR3aa: CASSQDTGQGVQPQHF
CDR3nt: TGCGCCAGCAGCCAAGACACGGGACAGGGGGTTCAGCCCCAGCATTTT

j_gene: TRBJ2-2
v_gene: TRBV11-3
d_gene: TRBD2
abundance: .
CDR3aa: CASSLSGTNTGELFF
CDR3nt: TGTGCCAGCAGCTTAAGCGGGACCAACACCGGGGAGCTGTTTTTT

j_gene: TRBJ1-2
v_gene: TRBV6-4
d_gene: .
abundance: few
CDR3aa: CASSDSGEGGYTF
CDR3nt: TGTGCCAGCAGTGACTCAGGGGAAGGAGGCTACACCTTC

j_gene: TRBJ1-1
v_gene: TRBV19
d_gene: TRBD1
abundance: .
CDR3aa: CASSSQTGPLTLGAFF
CDR3nt: TGTGCCAGTAGTAGCCAGACAGGGCCTCTGACGTTAGGTGCTTTCTTT

j_gene: TRBJ1-3
v_gene: TRBV9
d_gene: .
abundance: .
CDR3aa: CASSVGNSGNTIYF
CDR3nt: TGTGCCAGCAGCGTAGGTAATTCTGGAAACACCATATATTTT

j_gene: TRBJ1-4
v_gene: TRBV18
d_gene: .
abundance: .
CDR3aa: CASSPPSATNEKLFF
CDR3nt: TGTGCCAGCTCCCCCCCTTCAGCAACTAATGAAAAACTGTTTTTT

j_gene: TRBJ1-3
v_gene: TRBV19
d_gene: TRBD1
abundance: few
CDR3aa: CASSIYGDRGVGNTIYF
CDR3nt: TGTGCCAGTAGTATTTACGGGGACAGGGGCGTTGGAAACACCATATATTTT

j_gene: TRBJ2-7
v_gene: TRBV27
d_gene: TRBD1
abundance: .
CDR3aa: CASSPRVGQGTYEQYF
CDR3nt: TGTGCCAGCAGTCCAAGGGTAGGACAGGGGACCTACGAGCAGTACTTC

j_gene: TRBJ1-1
v_gene: TRBV10-3
d_gene: .
abundance: .
CDR3aa: CASGGLTPNTEAFF
CDR3nt: TGTGCCAGTGGAGGTCTGACTCCGAACACTGAAGCTTTCTTT

j_gene: TRBJ1-1
v_gene: TRBV15
d_gene: .
abundance: .
CDR3aa: CATSRGPGHPRRYMNTEAFF
CDR3nt: TGTGCCACCAGCAGAGGTCCGGGACACCCAAGACGATATATGAACACTGAAGCTTTCTTT

j_gene: TRBJ1-5
v_gene: TRBV28
d_gene: TRBD1
abundance: .
CDR3aa: CASSRSLQGRNQPQHF
CDR3nt: TGTGCCAGCAGTCGATCCCTACAGGGGCGGAATCAGCCCCAGCATTTT

j_gene: TRBJ2-1
v_gene: TRBV11-2
d_gene: TRBD2
abundance: .
CDR3aa: CASSLGGTSGRWNEQFF
CDR3nt: TGTGCCAGCAGCTTAGGGGGGACTAGCGGGAGGTGGAATGAGCAGTTCTTC

j_gene: TRBJ2-3
v_gene: TRBV12-3/TRBV12-4
d_gene: .
abundance: few
CDR3aa: CASSLSTDTQYF
CDR3nt: TGTGCCAGCAGTCTCAGCACAGATACGCAGTATTTT

j_gene: TRBJ2-1
v_gene: TRBV18
d_gene: .
abundance: .
CDR3aa: CASSAPGGYEQFF
CDR3nt: TGTGCCAGCTCAGCCCCCGGGGGTTATGAGCAGTTCTTC

j_gene: TRBJ2-1
v_gene: TRBV4-1
d_gene: .
abundance: .
CDR3aa: CASSQLPSSYNEQFF
CDR3nt: TGCGCCAGCAGCCAACTTCCGAGCTCCTACAATGAGCAGTTCTTC

j_gene: TRBJ2-1
v_gene: TRBV19
d_gene: .
abundance: .
CDR3aa: CATKGLLDRGYEQFF
CDR3nt: TGTGCCACAAAGGGCCTACTCGACCGGGGATATGAGCAGTTCTTC

j_gene: TRBJ2-7
v_gene: TRBV10-3
d_gene: .
abundance: .
CDR3aa: CAISTRDFTYEQYF
CDR3nt: TGTGCCATCAGTACGCGGGACTTTACCTACGAGCAGTACTTC

j_gene: TRBJ2-1
v_gene: TRBV11-3
d_gene: TRBD2
abundance: once
CDR3aa: CASSLIETSANEQFF
CDR3nt: TGTGCCAGCAGCTTGATTGAGACTAGCGCTAATGAGCAGTTCTTC

j_gene: TRBJ1-6
v_gene: TRBV2
d_gene: .
abundance: .
CDR3aa: CASSEGVRSPLHF
CDR3nt: TGTGCCAGCAGTGAAGGGGTGAGGTCACCCCTCCACTTT

j_gene: TRBJ2-3
v_gene: TRBV28
d_gene: .
abundance: .
CDR3aa: CASSPTLRGVPGDTQYF
CDR3nt: TGTGCCAGCAGTCCGACCTTACGAGGTGTCCCTGGGGATACGCAGTATTTT

j_gene: TRBJ2-2
v_gene: TRBV27
d_gene: .
abundance: once
CDR3aa: CASRRDRNTGELFF
CDR3nt: TGTGCCAGCCGGAGGGACCGAAACACCGGGGAGCTGTTTTTT

j_gene: TRBJ1-2
v_gene: TRBV5-8
d_gene: .
abundance: .
CDR3aa: CATRLPGTLYGYTF
CDR3nt: TGTGCCACTCGTCTTCCCGGGACACTCTATGGCTACACCTTC

j_gene: TRBJ1-5
v_gene: TRBV6-1
d_gene: .
abundance: .
CDR3aa: CASSLQGREEPQHF
CDR3nt: TGTGCCAGCAGTTTACAGGGTCGAGAGGAGCCCCAGCATTTT

j_gene: TRBJ2-3
v_gene: TRBV5-6
d_gene: TRBD1
abundance: .
CDR3aa: CASSWDSGDTQYF
CDR3nt: TGTGCCAGCAGCTGGGACAGCGGAGATACGCAGTATTTT

j_gene: TRBJ2-1
v_gene: TRBV6-1
d_gene: TRBD1
abundance: .
CDR3aa: CASSDGRGQGHNEQFF
CDR3nt: TGTGCCAGCAGTGACGGCCGGGGACAGGGCCACAATGAGCAGTTCTTC

j_gene: TRBJ2-5
v_gene: TRBV5-1
d_gene: .
abundance: .
CDR3aa: CASSLGLSSEETQYF
CDR3nt: TGCGCCAGCAGCTTGGGGCTCTCTAGTGAAGAGACCCAGTACTTC

j_gene: TRBJ2-2
v_gene: TRBV2
d_gene: .
abundance: few
CDR3aa: CASSEGREGELFF
CDR3nt: TGTGCCAGCAGTGAAGGGAGGGAAGGGGAGCTGTTTTTT

j_gene: TRBJ2-1
v_gene: TRBV19
d_gene: TRBD2
abundance: .
CDR3aa: CASSKNLRTSGRNEQFF
CDR3nt: TGTGCCAGTAGTAAAAATCTTAGGACTAGCGGGAGAAATGAGCAGTTCTTC

j_gene: TRBJ1-2
v_gene: TRBV29-1
d_gene: .
abundance: .
CDR3aa: CSVDETVGSGTHGYTF
CDR3nt: TGCAGCGTTGACGAGACAGTAGGATCGGGTACCCATGGCTACACCTTC

j_gene: TRBJ2-5
v_gene: TRBV30
d_gene: .
abundance: .
CDR3aa: CAWGPGAQETQYF
CDR3nt: TGTGCCTGGGGCCCGGGAGCACAAGAGACCCAGTACTTC

j_gene: TRBJ1-2
v_gene: TRBV19
d_gene: TRBD1
abundance: .
CDR3aa: CASRKTQGANYGYTF
CDR3nt: TGTGCCAGTAGAAAAACACAGGGGGCGAACTATGGCTACACCTTC

j_gene: TRBJ1-1
v_gene: TRBV28
d_gene: TRBD1
abundance: .
CDR3aa: CASRGTGVEAFF
CDR3nt: TGTGCCAGCAGAGGGACAGGGGTGGAAGCTTTCTTT

j_gene: TRBJ2-7
v_gene: TRBV21-1
d_gene: .
abundance: .
CDR3aa: CASSGYEQYF
CDR3nt: TGTGCCAGCTCCGGCTACGAGCAGTACTTC

j_gene: TRBJ1-1
v_gene: TRBV18
d_gene: .
abundance: .
CDR3aa: CASSPRLMPALDSPGTEAFF
CDR3nt: TGTGCCAGCTCACCAAGGCTGATGCCCGCCCTAGACAGTCCAGGCACTGAAGCTTTCTTT

j_gene: TRBJ1-2
v_gene: TRBV7-8
d_gene: .
abundance: .
CDR3aa: CASSPHLGRNYGYTF
CDR3nt: TGTGCCAGCAGCCCGCACCTGGGGCGGAACTATGGCTACACCTTC

j_gene: TRBJ2-7
v_gene: TRBV10-3
d_gene: .
abundance: .
CDR3aa: CATHDGSDYEQYF
CDR3nt: TGTGCCACCCATGACGGGTCCGACTACGAGCAGTACTTC

j_gene: TRBJ2-5
v_gene: TRBV7-2
d_gene: .
abundance: .
CDR3aa: CASRQNRETQYF
CDR3nt: TGTGCCAGCAGACAAAACAGGGAGACCCAGTACTTC

j_gene: TRBJ1-6
v_gene: TRBV28
d_gene: .
abundance: few
CDR3aa: CASSRGNDSPLHF
CDR3nt: TGTGCCAGCAGTAGGGGGAACGATTCACCCCTCCACTTT

j_gene: TRBJ2-7
v_gene: TRBV19
d_gene: TRBD2
abundance: .
CDR3aa: CASSIPRQWVRSLAGHSYEQYF
CDR3nt: TGTGCCAGTAGTATACCCCGTCAGTGGGTTCGGAGCCTAGCGGGCCACTCCTACGAGCAGTACTTC

j_gene: TRBJ2-5
v_gene: TRBV29-1
d_gene: .
abundance: .
CDR3aa: CSVVPAAEETQYF
CDR3nt: TGCAGCGTTGTTCCGGCCGCGGAAGAGACCCAGTACTTC

j_gene: TRBJ2-2
v_gene: TRBV9
d_gene: TRBD1
abundance: once
CDR3aa: CASNARRDRATGELFF
CDR3nt: TGTGCCAGCAACGCTCGCCGGGACAGGGCGACCGGGGAGCTGTTTTTT

j_gene: TRBJ1-2
v_gene: TRBV30
d_gene: .
abundance: .
CDR3aa: CAWSRGGMGGYGYTF
CDR3nt: TGTGCCTGGAGTCGGGGAGGGATGGGGGGCTATGGCTACACCTTC

j_gene: TRBJ2-7
v_gene: TRBV2
d_gene: .
abundance: .
CDR3aa: CASTGSSYEQYF
CDR3nt: TGTGCCAGCACGGGGTCCTCCTACGAGCAGTACTTC

j_gene: TRBJ1-2
v_gene: TRBV12-3/TRBV12-4
d_gene: .
abundance: .
CDR3aa: CASSFTAGIGYTF
CDR3nt: TGTGCCAGCAGTTTTACGGCAGGGATAGGCTACACCTTC

j_gene: TRBJ2-7
v_gene: TRBV6-5
d_gene: TRBD1
abundance: .
CDR3aa: CASSQGTGAYEQYF
CDR3nt: TGTGCCAGCAGCCAAGGGACAGGGGCCTACGAGCAGTACTTC

j_gene: TRBJ2-5
v_gene: TRBV24-1
d_gene: .
abundance: .
CDR3aa: CATSDSGRAETQYF
CDR3nt: TGTGCCACCAGTGATTCCGGCAGGGCGGAGACCCAGTACTTC

j_gene: TRBJ2-1
v_gene: TRBV10-3
d_gene: TRBD2
abundance: once
CDR3aa: CAISDLTSGSPYNEQFF
CDR3nt: TGTGCCATCAGTGACCTGACTAGCGGGAGCCCCTACAATGAGCAGTTCTTC

j_gene: TRBJ2-7
v_gene: TRBV4-2
d_gene: TRBD1
abundance: .
CDR3aa: CASSQGTGGASYEQYF
CDR3nt: TGTGCCAGCAGCCAAGGGACAGGGGGCGCGTCCTACGAGCAGTACTTC

j_gene: TRBJ1-2
v_gene: TRBV9
d_gene: TRBD1
abundance: .
CDR3aa: CASTLLQQGGYTF
CDR3nt: TGTGCCAGCACCCTCCTCCAACAGGGGGGCTACACCTTC